Presented here are 21 T cell receptor beta chains from one specimen sequenced in a study of human T cells and chemical hapten exposure (dated by TCRdb to about 2021). Library preparation used RACE. The sequencing machine was a NextSeq 500. TCRdb itself trimmed the public reads at Q25 with fastp, ran MiXCR and retained productive beta chains. When rows share a CDR3 protein, they turn into one entry using the most common DNA and genes. This sample lists 150,000 to 200,000 distinct CDR3 sequences; roughly 30% were detected once. Of the sample, roughly 3% is held by the ten largest clones. The time point tag for this specimen amounts to: pre-sensitization, week 0. The treatment or condition label here, explained by the study, means: therapeutic diphenylcyclopropenone sensitization with weekly scalp DPC. The specimen was whole blood, collected in connection with sensitization to the hapten diphenylcyclopropenone (DPC). The source of these receptors is a woman aged 30 to 39 with alopecia areata. Some clones in this sample may be carry-over from other donors' samples.

The chain couples TRBV28 to TRBJ1-2; 8 nucleotides align to TRBD1. Per germline, CDR1 MDHEN and CDR2 SYDVKM. CDR3 size: 14 residues. With V trimmed by 7 bases and J by 4 bases, 8 bases remained unmatched. The CDR3 region is CASTEAGQGYGYTF. The CDR3 DNA reads as TGTGCCAGCACCGAGGCTGGACAGGGCTATGGCTACACCTTC.

J is TRBJ2-6 and V is TRBV10-3, with 7 bases lining up with TRBD1. The CDR3 has 17 amino acids. J was trimmed by 0 bases and V by 8 bases; bases with no gene match: 10. In germline, CDR1 is ENHRY, CDR2 SYGVKD. The CDR3 loop reads CAIRGDRAVSGANVLTF. The CDR3, as DNA: TGTGCCATCCGAGGAGACAGGGCCGTCTCTGGGGCCAACGTCCTGACTTTC.

V and J are TRBV6-2 or TRBV6-3 and TRBJ1-6; D unclear. V dropped 5 bases and J dropped 8 bases, with 10 bases sitting between them. This CDR3 comprises 13 residues. Germline assignment: CDR1 MNHEY and CDR2 SVGEGT. In DNA, the CDR3 is TGTGCCAGCAGTGCTGGTCGGGATTCACCCCTCCACTTT. Its protein product is CASSAGRDSPLHF.

This clonotype was seen a few times. V usage is TRBV7-9 and J usage is TRBJ2-7; 12 bases are shared with TRBD1. Germline CDR1 is SEHNR and CDR2 is FQNEAQ (reference sequence). V shed 3 bases and J 5 bases; nucleotides not matched to a gene: 5. CDR3 size: 15 residues. CDR3 sequence (DNA): TGTGCCAGCAGCTTTACCGGGACAGGGGGCGACGAGCAGTACTTC. It translates to CASSFTGTGGDEQYF. The variable domain in full, with the rest retrieved from reference TRBV7-9 and TRBJ2-7, is DTGVSQNPRHKITKRGQNVTFRCDPISEHNRLYWYRQTLGQGPEFLTYFQNEAQLEKSRLLSDRFSAERPKGSFSTLEIQRTEQGDSAMYLCASSFTGTGGDEQYFGPGTRLTVT.

The chain has TRBV20-1 and TRBJ1-4; unclear D gene. Germline V gene data show CDR1 as DFQATT and CDR2 as SNEGSKA (reference sequence). The CDR3 covers 14 residues. V dropped 6 bases and J dropped 0 bases, with 11 bases sitting between them. CDR3 bases: TGCAGTGCCGGAGACTTAACAACTAATGAAAAACTGTTTTTT. As protein: CSAGDLTTNEKLFF.

This chain joins TRBV27 and TRBJ2-3, with TRBD2 as a possible D gene (7 bases). V was cut by 0 bases and J by 4 bases, with 14 bases left in between. The CDR3 consists of 16 residues. Germline V gene data show CDR1 as MNHEY and CDR2 as SMNVEV (reference sequence). The CDR3 coding sequence is TGTGCCAGCAGTTTATCCGGGCAGGGGAGGGCAGATACGCAGTATTTT. Translated, it gives CASSLSGQGRADTQYF.

CDR3 nucleotide sequence: TGTGCCAGCACTCCGGGGGACAGGGACTCTCACGAGCAGTACTTC. As protein: CASTPGDRDSHEQYF. V usage is TRBV9 and J usage is TRBJ2-7; TRBD1 matches at 9 bases. The V segment lost 6 bases and the J segment 5 bases; nucleotides outside the gene matches: 12. Per germline, CDR1 SGDLS and CDR2 YYNGEE. CDR3 size: 15 residues. The full variable domain, in which reference TRBV9 and TRBJ2-7 provide the parts outside the CDR3, is DSGVTQTPKHLITATGQRVTLRCSPRSGDLSVYWYQQSLDQGLQFLIQYYNGEERAKGNILERFSAQQFPDLHSELNLSSLELGDSALYFCASTPGDRDSHEQYFGPGTRLTVT.

V and J are TRBV7-2 and TRBJ1-3; D gene uncertain. CDR1 is SGHTA and CDR2 is FQGNSA in the germline V gene. V gave up 3 bases and J gave up 3 bases, with 18 bases separating them. This CDR3 has 17 amino acids. The chain's CDR3 is CASSFALGEGSGNTIYF. Written as DNA, the CDR3 is TGTGCCAGCAGCTTTGCGCTCGGGGAGGGAAGTGGAAACACCATATATTTT.

This chain uses TRBV28 with TRBJ2-1; 9 positions match TRBD1. The V gene end was trimmed by 5 bases and the J gene end by 5 bases; junction bases not matched to a gene: 7. The CDR3 contains 15 residues. Germline CDR1 MDHEN, CDR2 SYDVKM. The CDR3 loop is CASSTTGTGHNEQFF. The CDR3 DNA sequence: TGTGCCAGCAGTACAACCGGGACAGGGCACAATGAGCAGTTCTTC. Complete variable domain (other parts from reference TRBV28 and TRBJ2-1): DVKVTQSSRYLVKRTGEKVFLECVQDMDHENMFWYRQDPGLGLRLIYFSYDVKMKEKGDIPEGYSVSREKKERFSLILESASTNQTSMYLCASSTTGTGHNEQFFGPGTRLTVL.

The rearrangement joins TRBV10-3 to TRBJ1-2; no firm D call. V was clipped by 0 bases and J by 8 bases, with 7 bases between them. Germline CDR1 and CDR2: ENHRY and SYGVKD. The CDR3 loop spans 12 amino acids. Here the CDR3 DNA reads TGTGCCATCAGTGAGTCGGCTGGAGGCTACACCTTC. Residues: CAISESAGGYTF.

This chain connects TRBV2 to TRBJ1-5; D not certain. V was cut by 8 bases and J by 9 bases, with 11 bases left in between. The CDR3 spans 11 residues. Germline V lookup: CDR1 SNHLY, CDR2 FYNNEI. CDR3 in amino acids: CASGVGRPQHF. Here the CDR3 DNA reads TGTGCCAGCGGGGTGGGAAGGCCCCAGCATTTT.

The CDR3 reads CASSGGVLGANYGYTF. In DNA form, the CDR3 reads TGTGCCAGCAGTGGGGGCGTCTTGGGTGCGAACTATGGCTACACCTTC. V usage is TRBV2 and J usage is TRBJ1-2; TRBD1 is a possible D gene (5 bases). The CDR3 runs to 16 residues. The germline V gene has CDR1 SNHLY and CDR2 FYNNEI. Trimming took 4 bases from V and 2 from J, leaving 17 bases between them.

The chain is built from TRBV7-9 and TRBJ2-2; no clear D gene. Trimming removed 3 bases at V and 2 bases at J, with 7 bases between. This CDR3 has 14 residues. In germline, CDR1 is SEHNR, CDR2 FQNEAQ (reference sequence). CDR3: CASSFRPNTGELFF. CDR3 in DNA: TGTGCCAGCAGCTTCAGGCCAAACACCGGGGAGCTGTTTTTT. The variable domain in full, with the rest retrieved from reference TRBV7-9 and TRBJ2-2, is DTGVSQNPRHKITKRGQNVTFRCDPISEHNRLYWYRQTLGQGPEFLTYFQNEAQLEKSRLLSDRFSAERPKGSFSTLEIQRTEQGDSAMYLCASSFRPNTGELFFGEGSRLTVL.

The rearrangement joins TRBV10-3 to TRBJ1-5; 8 bases agree with TRBD1. J was trimmed by 1 base and V by 4 bases; bases with no gene match: 3. The CDR3 is made up of 15 amino acids. Germline-derived CDR1 and CDR2 are ENHRY and SYGVKD. This chain's CDR3 is CAISVGQGSNQPQHF. CDR3 DNA sequence: TGTGCCATCAGTGTCGGACAGGGCAGCAATCAGCCCCAGCATTTT.

The rearrangement links TRBV4-3 to TRBJ1-2, with TRBD1 matching 7 bases. Germline CDR1 and CDR2: LGHNA and YSLEER. After removal of 0 bases from V and 5 bases from J, the junction contained 9 bases not matched to a gene. The CDR3 is 16 residues long. The CDR3 DNA reads as TGCGCCAGCAGCCAAGACCGACTGACAGGGATGTATGGCTACACCTTC. Protein: CASSQDRLTGMYGYTF.

In this sample, this clonotype turned up a few times. The gene calls are TRBV7-2 and TRBJ1-2; no definite D call. The CDR3 runs to 13 residues. V was pared by 6 bases and J by 8 bases, with 16 bases between. CDR1 and CDR2 (germline): SGHTA, FQGNSA. This CDR3 is CASSSTPVGGYTF. The CDR3 DNA sequence: TGTGCCAGCAGTTCGACCCCCGTGGGAGGCTACACCTTC.

This clonotype was counted a few times. The CDR3 coding sequence is TGCGCCAGCAGCCAGGGGACAGGCGGCACAGATACGCAGTATTTT. Protein: CASSQGTGGTDTQYF. The chain employs TRBV4-3 and TRBJ2-3; 8 nucleotides align to TRBD1. CDR1 is LGHNA, CDR2 YSLEER, per germline. V dropped 3 bases and J dropped 1; count of bases not matched to a gene: 3. The CDR3 spans 15 residues.

The chain combines TRBV6-5 with TRBJ2-1; the match to TRBD2 covers 10 bases. Germline V gene data show CDR1 as MNHEY and CDR2 as SVGAGI. CDR3 size: 15 residues. V was pared by 7 bases and J by 1 base, with 4 bases of the junction left unmatched. The CDR3 bases are TGTGCCAGCAAAAGCGGGGGGGAGTCCTACAATGAGCAGTTCTTC. Encoded protein: CASKSGGESYNEQFF.

The chain couples TRBV28 to TRBJ2-7; 8 bases map to TRBD2. The germline CDR1 and CDR2 sequences are MDHEN and SYDVKM. The CDR3 is 16 residues long. Trimming took 3 bases from V and 2 from J; bases not matched to a gene: 9. CDR3 sequence reads: CASSFMGREVPYEQYF. The CDR3 region has the DNA TGTGCCAGCAGTTTTATGGGGCGGGAGGTCCCCTACGAGCAGTACTTC. The entire variable domain, with the rest obtained from reference TRBV28 and TRBJ2-7, is as follows: DVKVTQSSRYLVKRTGEKVFLECVQDMDHENMFWYRQDPGLGLRLIYFSYDVKMKEKGDIPEGYSVSREKKERFSLILESASTNQTSMYLCASSFMGREVPYEQYFGPGTRLTVT.

The chain carries TRBV10-3 and TRBJ2-2; TRBD1 aligns across 7 bases. This CDR3 spans 15 amino acids. Unmatched junction bases numbered 5, after V lost 4 bases and J lost 3 bases. Looked up from germline, CDR1 is ENHRY and CDR2 is SYGVKD. In DNA, the CDR3 is TGTGCCATCAGTGGAGCAGGGGGAGACACCGGGGAGCTGTTTTTT. The encoded protein is CAISGAGGDTGELFF.

V and J are TRBV10-3 and TRBJ2-1; TRBD2 aligns across 7 bases. V shed 6 bases, J shed 0 bases, and the junction held 8 bases outside the gene matches. Germline V gene sequence: CDR1 ENHRY, CDR2 SYGVKD. The CDR3 is made up of 16 amino acids. CDR3 residues: CAIRSSAGDSYNEQFF. Written as DNA, the CDR3 is TGTGCCATCAGATCAAGCGCGGGGGACTCCTACAATGAGCAGTTCTTC.